This T cell receptor (beta chain) is drawn from a study of blood T cell repertoires in COVID-19. For the study at large: PBMCs, B-cell-depleted T cells, or T cells provided the cDNA or gDNA that made up the material.

This clone was seen repeatedly, ten times or more. The germline V and J ends were trimmed by 2 bases and 4 bases, with 11 bases remaining between them. Per germline, CDR1 MNHEY and CDR2 SVGAGI. The CDR3 extends over 14 amino acids. The participants were between 18 and 89 years old and came from some 23 US areas. Original data processing: Amplification of reference gene primers was used by the study to estimate nucleated cell counts. Measured with immunoSEQ multiplex PCR; TCRdb has only the in-frame clones, and not every one. V and J calls and clone size are as listed in that table; D and trimming were resolved from the DNA. Among roughly 180,000 clones listed, over 70% were seen once.

The sequence derives from a woman between 40 and 50 years old with acute COVID-19. The sequenced material came from PBMCs or T cells enriched from blood (not recorded which). This chain connects TRBV6-5 to TRBJ1-1; TRBD1 is a possible D gene (6 bases). CDR3 sequence (DNA): TGTGCCAGCAGTTACAGTAAGGGGGTCACTGAAGCTTTCTTT. Its protein product is CASSYSKGVTEAFF.